The 28 T cell receptor beta chains below all came from one sample that was sequenced in a study of blood T cell repertoires in COVID-19 (dated by TCRdb to the early 2020s). Libraries were prepared through the immunoSEQ multiplex PCR assay. TCRdb limited this immuneACCESS table to in-frame rearrangements with V and J called. A share of clones is missing; checked studies link under half to unresolved V genes, and the rest is unexplained. The sample includes tens of thousands of clones, with 90% to 95% observed a single time. The ten largest clonotypes hold about 4.6% of the sample. The sample taken for sequencing was peripheral blood. These receptors all come from a man between 50 and 59 years old with active COVID-19.

Note on this clone: Other DNA variants within this sample encode the same CDR3. The chain combines TRBV30 with TRBJ1-1, with D perhaps TRBD1 (5 bases). V shed 2 bases and J shed 0 bases, with 7 bases lying between them. CDR3 length: 13 amino acids. CDR1 GTSNPN and CDR2 SVGIG come from the germline V gene (reference sequence). The CDR3 bases are TGTGCCTGGAGTAGGGGAATGAACACTGAAGCTTTCTTT. Encoded protein: CAWSRGMNTEAFF.

The chain employs TRBV25-1 and TRBJ2-7, with 7 positions matching TRBD1. The CDR3 spans 13 residues. Unmatched junction bases numbered 3, after V lost 4 bases and J lost 3 bases. The V gene's germline CDR1 is MGHDK and CDR2 SYGVNS. This chain's CDR3 is CASSAGTVYEQYF. CDR3 DNA sequence: TGTGCCAGCAGTGCCGGGACAGTCTACGAGCAGTACTTC.

V usage is TRBV28 and J usage is TRBJ1-2; D not certain. Germline CDR1 MDHEN, CDR2 SYDVKM. V was shortened by 8 bases and J by 3 bases, with 16 bases between the two germline ends. The CDR3 sequence is 14 residues long. CDR3: CASRRIPGDYGYTF. The DNA for the CDR3 is TGTGCCAGCCGTCGGATCCCCGGAGACTATGGCTACACCTTC.

V and J are TRBV6-5 and TRBJ1-2; 7 nucleotides agree with TRBD1. Germline CDR1 is MNHEY and CDR2 is SVGAGI. J was trimmed by 5 bases and V by 6 bases; bases with no gene match: 9. This CDR3 spans 14 amino acids. The CDR3 sequence is CASSTGTVTYGYTF. DNA of the CDR3: TGTGCCAGCAGCACCGGGACAGTAACATATGGCTACACCTTC.

V usage is TRBV2 and J usage is TRBJ1-6; perhaps TRBD1 as D (5 bases). This CDR3 spans 13 amino acids. The germline CDR1 and CDR2 sequences are SNHLY and FYNNEI. V lost 11 bases, J lost 0 bases, and 8 bases lay in between. The CDR3 loop is CAGGGSYNSPLHF. In nucleotides, the CDR3 is TGTGCCGGGGGGGGCTCCTATAATTCACCCCTCCACTTT.

The rearrangement joins TRBV6-5 to TRBJ2-7, with TRBD1 matching 8 bases. The trim removed 4 bases at V and 4 bases at J, leaving 6 bases unmatched. The CDR3 is 14 residues long. CDR1 MNHEY and CDR2 SVGAGI come from the germline V gene. The CDR3 DNA reads TGTGCCAGCAGTTTCGACAGGGGAACATACGAGCAGTACTTC. As protein: CASSFDRGTYEQYF.

The CDR3 DNA reads as TGTGCCAGTAACGCCGGGACTAGCGAATACGATGAGCAGTTCTTC. Translation gives CASNAGTSEYDEQFF. The J gene is TRBJ2-1, the V gene TRBV19, with 10 bases matching TRBD2. J gave up 8 bases and V 7 bases, and 11 bases lay outside the gene matches. Germline V CDR1 and CDR2: LNHDA, SQIVND (reference sequence). The CDR3 loop spans 15 amino acids.

This sequence joins TRBV28 and TRBJ1-2, with D possibly TRBD1 on 5 matching bases. Germline V gene data show CDR1 as MDHEN and CDR2 as SYDVKM. The V gene lost 8 bases and the J gene lost 2 bases, with 9 bases spanning the gap. The CDR3 has 12 residues. CDR3 DNA: TGTGCCAGCCGACAGAGCAACTATGGCTACACCTTC. Its translation is CASRQSNYGYTF.

V gene TRBV15 combines with J gene TRBJ1-1, with 7 bases aligning to TRBD1. With 3 bases clipped from V and 5 bases from J, the junction kept 6 bases outside the gene matches. Germline values: CDR1 LNHNV, CDR2 YYDKDF (reference sequence). This CDR3 region has 14 residues. The CDR3 loop reads CATSSGPGGTEAFF. In nucleotides, the CDR3 is TGTGCCACCAGCAGTGGCCCAGGGGGGACTGAAGCTTTCTTT.

V and J are TRBV5-1 and TRBJ1-1; 7 bases agree with TRBD1. Germline lookup yields CDR1 SGHRS and CDR2 YFSETQ. The CDR3 consists of 14 residues. V gave up 0 bases and J gave up 3 bases; unmatched junction bases: 2. The CDR3 is CASSLAGGDTEAFF. The DNA of the CDR3 is TGCGCCAGCAGCTTGGCAGGGGGTGACACTGAAGCTTTCTTT.

The chain links TRBV7-2 to TRBJ1-3; TRBD1 might be the D (5 bases). The V end was cut by 1 base, the J end by 0 bases, with 16 bases between. Germline V gives CDR1 SGHTA, CDR2 FQGNSA. This CDR3 spans 18 amino acids. CDR3 amino acids: CASSLVGPIPSSGNTIYF. The CDR3, as DNA: TGTGCCAGCAGCTTAGTGGGGCCCATCCCTTCCTCTGGAAACACCATATATTTT.

This chain joins TRBV5-1 and TRBJ2-1; 10 nucleotides align to TRBD2. From germline, CDR1 is SGHRS and CDR2 YFSETQ. The CDR3 length is 13 residues. V gave up 5 bases and J gave up 6 bases; unmatched junction bases: 2. CDR3 coding DNA: TGCGCCAGCAGGCCTAGCGGGGGCAATGAGCAGTTCTTC. It yields the protein CASRPSGGNEQFF.

The genes are TRBV5-1 and TRBJ1-2; 8 bases match TRBD1. The CDR3 is made up of 14 amino acids. The V segment lost 4 bases and the J segment 4 bases; nucleotides outside the gene matches: 6. In germline, CDR1 is SGHRS, CDR2 YFSETQ. CDR3 DNA sequence: TGCGCCAGCAGCCAGACAGGGGCCCGCTATGGCTACACCTTC. Translating gives CASSQTGARYGYTF.

The rearrangement uses TRBV7-9 and TRBJ2-5; D gene uncertain. The CDR3 loop spans 13 amino acids. V was clipped by 2 bases and J by 2 bases, with 6 bases between them. In germline, CDR1 is SEHNR, CDR2 FQNEAQ (reference sequence). CDR3 DNA sequence: TGTGCCAGCAGCTTATTTCCTCAAGAGACCCAGTACTTC. Amino acids: CASSLFPQETQYF.

V is TRBV11-3 and J is TRBJ2-3; 8 positions match TRBD2. With 6 bases clipped from V and 6 bases from J, the junction kept 11 bases outside the gene matches. Per the germline V gene, CDR1 is SGHNT and CDR2 is YENEEA. CDR3 length equals 15 residues. The CDR3 spells CASSTKAGLGDTQYF. The DNA for the CDR3 is TGTGCCAGCAGTACCAAAGCGGGACTAGGGGATACGCAGTATTTT.

This clone has only a few counts. The J gene is TRBJ1-5, the V gene TRBV4-2; 9 bases map to TRBD1. Germline loops: CDR1 LGHNA, CDR2 YNFKEQ. After removal of 5 bases from V and 7 bases from J, the junction contained 6 bases not matched to a gene. The CDR3 length is 14 residues. The CDR3: CASSITGGGQPQHF. CDR3 coding DNA: TGTGCCAGCAGCATAACAGGGGGCGGGCAGCCCCAGCATTTT.

J is TRBJ1-5 and V is TRBV28; the D is unclear. V lost 2 bases, J lost 5 bases, and 7 bases lay in between. The CDR3 has 13 amino acids. Germline lookup yields CDR1 MDHEN and CDR2 SYDVKM. The CDR3 DNA reads as TGTGCCAGCAGTTTACAGGAATATCAGCCCCAGCATTTT. Its translation is CASSLQEYQPQHF.

The chain has TRBV27 and TRBJ2-7; 10 bases line up with TRBD1. The V gene end was trimmed by 4 bases and the J gene end by 1 base; junction bases not matched to a gene: 1. The V gene's germline CDR1 is MNHEY and CDR2 SMNVEV (reference sequence). The CDR3 sequence is 14 residues long. This CDR3 is CASSWTGGSYEQYF. DNA of the CDR3: TGTGCCAGCAGTTGGACAGGGGGATCCTACGAGCAGTACTTC.

This chain links TRBV5-1 with TRBJ2-5; 7 bases are shared with TRBD2. J lost 2 bases, V lost 0 bases, and 13 bases had no gene match. The CDR3 sequence is 18 residues long. The germline V gene has CDR1 SGHRS and CDR2 YFSETQ. The CDR3 region is CASSLGSLPGGKQETQYF. Here the CDR3 DNA reads TGCGCCAGCAGCTTGGGATCCCTCCCCGGGGGGAAACAAGAGACCCAGTACTTC.

The chain is built from TRBV30 and TRBJ1-1, with a possible D match to TRBD1 (5 bases). From germline, CDR1 is GTSNPN and CDR2 SVGIG (reference sequence). The CDR3 runs to 16 residues. V was shortened by 0 bases and J by 1 base, with 15 bases between the two germline ends. Here the CDR3 DNA reads TGTGCCTGGAGTGTACGGTTTTCGGGGGGGAACACTGAAGCTTTCTTT. Its protein product is CAWSVRFSGGNTEAFF.

The rearrangement uses TRBV18 and TRBJ1-2, with 10 nucleotides matching TRBD1. The CDR3 runs 14 residues. V lost 1 base, J lost 6 bases, and 2 bases stayed unmatched. Germline CDR1 and CDR2: KGHSH and LQKENI. CDR3 in amino acids: CASSPLGTGDGYTF. The CDR3 nucleotides are TGTGCCAGCTCACCACTCGGGACAGGGGATGGCTACACCTTC.

Only one count was recorded for this clone. The chain has TRBV9 and TRBJ1-3; possible D gene TRBD1, 6 bases. V shed 4 bases and J shed 4 bases, with 15 bases lying between them. The germline V gene has CDR1 SGDLS and CDR2 YYNGEE. CDR3 length equals 15 residues. The CDR3 DNA is TGTGCCAGCAGCCCCACAGGGTTACCGGGAAACACCATATATTTT. Amino acids: CASSPTGLPGNTIYF.

The genes are TRBV28 and TRBJ1-2; weak D call: TRBD1 (5 bases). V was pared by 5 bases and J by 8 bases, with 18 bases between. The CDR3 covers 14 residues. The germline CDR1 and CDR2 sequences are MDHEN and SYDVKM. The CDR3 sequence: CASSADTPWGGYTF. The CDR3 coding sequence is TGTGCCAGCAGTGCGGACACACCCTGGGGAGGCTACACCTTC.

The V call is TRBV2, the J call TRBJ1-3; D is unresolved. V was clipped by 6 bases and J by 4 bases, with 10 bases between them. The CDR3 length is 13 residues. Germline CDR1 SNHLY, CDR2 FYNNEI. CDR3 in amino acids: CASRAGLGNTIYF. The CDR3 nucleotides read TGTGCCAGCAGAGCGGGGTTGGGAAACACCATATATTTT.

The V gene is TRBV7-3, the J gene TRBJ2-1; 8 positions agree with TRBD1. Trimming removed 2 bases from V and 7 bases from J; junction bases left unmatched: 7. The CDR3 totals 15 residues. Germline V lookup: CDR1 SGHTA, CDR2 FQGTGA. CDR3 region: CASSLRQGAWNEQFF. CDR3 DNA sequence: TGTGCCAGCAGCTTACGCCAGGGGGCCTGGAATGAGCAGTTCTTC.

V usage is TRBV7-9 and J usage is TRBJ2-7; D is perhaps TRBD1 (6 bases). Germline V CDR1 and CDR2: SEHNR, FQNEAQ (reference sequence). CDR3 size: 12 residues. The V and J ends lost 8 bases and 3 bases respectively, with 11 bases between them. CDR3 coding DNA: TGTGCCAGCTCCACAGGGAACTACGAGCAGTACTTC. Protein: CASSTGNYEQYF. Full variable domain (missing parts from reference TRBV7-9 and TRBJ2-7): DTGVSQNPRHKITKRGQNVTFRCDPISEHNRLYWYRQTLGQGPEFLTYFQNEAQLEKSRLLSDRFSAERPKGSFSTLEIQRTEQGDSAMYLCASSTGNYEQYFGPGTRLTVT.

The genes are TRBV24-1 and TRBJ2-7, with D uncertain. Germline V gene lookup returns CDR1 KGHDR and CDR2 SFDVKD. V was shortened by 4 bases and J by 4 bases, with 16 bases between the two germline ends. The CDR3 contains 15 residues. CDR3 loop: CATSEPPGVLYEQYF. The CDR3 DNA reads TGTGCCACCAGTGAGCCCCCAGGTGTTTTATACGAGCAGTACTTC.

The CDR3 coding sequence is TGTGCCACCAGCCCGAGATTTACCCCAGGGTCAAGGCAGCCCCAGCATTTT. It codes for CATSPRFTPGSRQPQHF. The chain joins TRBV15 to TRBJ1-5; perhaps TRBD1 as D (5 bases). Trimming shortened V by 5 bases and J by 7 bases, and 24 bases separated the two germline ends. This CDR3 comprises 17 residues. Germline V gives CDR1 LNHNV, CDR2 YYDKDF (reference sequence).